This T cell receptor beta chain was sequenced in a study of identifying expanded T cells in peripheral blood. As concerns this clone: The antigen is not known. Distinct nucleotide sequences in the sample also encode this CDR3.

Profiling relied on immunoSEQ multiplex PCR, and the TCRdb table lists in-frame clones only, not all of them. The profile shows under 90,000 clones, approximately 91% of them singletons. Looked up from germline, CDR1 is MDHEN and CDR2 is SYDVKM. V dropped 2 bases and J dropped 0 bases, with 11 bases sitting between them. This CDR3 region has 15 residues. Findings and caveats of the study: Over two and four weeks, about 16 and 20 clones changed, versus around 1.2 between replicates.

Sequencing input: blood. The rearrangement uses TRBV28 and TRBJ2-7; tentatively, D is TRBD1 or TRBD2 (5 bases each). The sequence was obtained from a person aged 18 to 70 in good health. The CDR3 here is CASSLRGRSSYEQYF. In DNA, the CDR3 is TGTGCCAGCAGTTTACGGGGCCGGAGCTCCTACGAGCAGTACTTC.